Listed here are 6 T cell receptor beta chains from one sample, sequenced in a study of cytomegalovirus exposure and HLA in healthy donors. Primers for the PCR totalled 60 Vbeta and 13 Jbeta. Using immunoSEQ multiplex PCR, the repertoire was profiled, and TCRdb retains in-frame clones only, with some absent. The repertoire holds roughly 82,000 clones, with 72% as singletons. Sample: PBMCs. Receptor source: a woman between 40 and 55 years old in good health and CMV-seropositive.

This clone has a handful of counts. V gene TRBV4-3 combines with J gene TRBJ2-3, with TRBD1 matching 7 bases. Trimming removed 0 bases from V and 4 bases from J; junction bases left unmatched: 4. This CDR3 contains 15 residues. Germline-derived CDR1 and CDR2 are LGHNA and YSLEER. This chain's CDR3 is CASSQDTTGSDTQYF. CDR3 bases: TGCGCCAGCAGCCAAGATACGACAGGGTCAGATACGCAGTATTTT.

The rearrangement links TRBV11-2 to TRBJ2-7; 7 bases line up with TRBD1. Germline V gene lookup returns CDR1 SGHAT and CDR2 FQNNGV. V lost 5 bases and J lost 0; bases outside the gene matches: 7. The CDR3 has 15 residues. The CDR3 loop reads CASSPVTGSSYEQYF. As DNA, the CDR3 is TGTGCCAGCAGCCCCGTGACAGGGAGCTCCTACGAGCAGTACTTC.

The CDR3 bases are TGTGCCAGCAGCCGTACGGGTGCAGATACGCAGTATTTT. It is translated as CASSRTGADTQYF. V usage is TRBV7-3 and J usage is TRBJ2-3; D gene ambiguous. Deletions cut 5 bases from V and 4 bases from J, with 10 bases between. CDR3 length equals 13 residues. Germline CDR1 reads SGHTA; CDR2 reads FQGTGA. Complete variable domain (other parts from reference TRBV7-3 and TRBJ2-3): GAGVSQTPSNKVTEKGKYVELRCDPISGHTALYWYRQSLGQGPEFLIYFQGTGAADDSGLPNDRFFAVRPEGSVSTLKIQRTERGDSAVYLCASSRTGADTQYFGPGTRLTVL.

This clone was found once. Here the CDR3 DNA reads TGCGCCAGCAGCCAAGATTGGCTAGCGGGAGTTACAGATACGCAGTATTTT. The encoded protein is CASSQDWLAGVTDTQYF. The chain carries TRBV4-1 and TRBJ2-3; 10 nucleotides agree with TRBD2. This CDR3 is built from 17 residues. Unmatched junction bases numbered 6, after V lost 0 bases and J lost 3 bases. Germline CDR1 and CDR2: MGHRA and YSYEKL.

V gene TRBV2 combines with J gene TRBJ2-1, with 7 positions matching TRBD1. CDR3 length equals 13 residues. V lost 7 bases, J lost 4 bases, and 4 bases stayed unmatched. Germline V gene sequence: CDR1 SNHLY, CDR2 FYNNEI. The CDR3 is CASMDRTYNEQFF. The CDR3 region has the DNA TGTGCCAGCATGGACAGGACTTACAATGAGCAGTTCTTC.

V gene TRBV5-1 combines with J gene TRBJ1-1; D unclear. CDR1 and CDR2 (germline): SGHRS, YFSETQ. The CDR3 length is 13 residues. V lost 4 bases and J lost 7, with 14 bases in between. CDR3 amino acids: CASSNPTEIEAFF. DNA of the CDR3: TGCGCCAGCAGCAACCCGACGGAGATTGAAGCTTTCTTT.